Below, 27 T cell receptor beta chains from the same sample are listed, as sequenced in a study of blood T cell repertoires in COVID-19. The protocol was immunoSEQ multiplex PCR, while the TCRdb copy is restricted to in-frame clones and leaves out a portion. The data show about 370,000 clones, 91% seen once. The sequenced sample consisted of PBMCs or T cells enriched from blood (not recorded which). These receptors came from a woman between 40 and 50 years old who had been exposed to COVID-19.

The chain has TRBV10-2 and TRBJ1-2; the D gene is possibly TRBD1 (6 bases). Trimming left V 2 bases short and J 8 bases short, with 30 bases between. The CDR3 runs to 19 residues. Germline V lookup: CDR1 WSHSY, CDR2 SAAADI. The CDR3 nucleotides read TGCGCCAGCAGTGAGCCGGGTTGGAGGTCACGACAGGTCTACGAAGGCTACACCTTC. It encodes CASSEPGWRSRQVYEGYTF.

The V and J genes are TRBV5-1 and TRBJ2-5, with TRBD2 identical over 14 bases. The germline V gene has CDR1 SGHRS and CDR2 YFSETQ. V was pared by 4 bases and J by 5 bases, with 10 bases of the junction left unmatched. This CDR3 spans 17 amino acids. CDR3 sequence (DNA): TGCGCCAGCAGCCCATGGACTAGCGGGAGGTTCAGGGAGACCCAGTACTTC. Translation gives CASSPWTSGRFRETQYF.

The genes are TRBV6-1 and TRBJ1-2, with TRBD1 matching 7 bases. Trimming cost V 3 bases and J 8 bases; bases outside gene matches: 24. Germline CDR1 is MNHNS and CDR2 is SASEGT. The CDR3 has 19 residues. The CDR3 coding sequence is TGTGCCAGCAGTGAGGGTCCCAAGGGGGCAGGGTTCAGCTCCGGGGGCTACACCTTC. Encoded protein: CASSEGPKGAGFSSGGYTF.

The chain recombines TRBV19 with TRBJ2-7; weak D call: TRBD1 (6 bases). Germline CDR1 reads LNHDA; CDR2 reads SQIVND (reference sequence). CDR3 length equals 15 residues. V was pared by 6 bases and J by 2 bases, with 17 bases between. CDR3 amino acids: CASRVQGTIAYEQYF. The CDR3 coding sequence is TGTGCCAGTAGGGTACAGGGTACGATTGCCTACGAGCAGTACTTC.

This clone was picked up a small number of times. A read error may produce the germline difference seen at one junction end. The CDR3 spells CASSPPRTGVVGQYF. In DNA, the CDR3 is TGTGCCAGCTCCCCACCCCGGACAGGGGTTGTAGGGCAGTACTTC. The chain carries TRBV18 and TRBJ2-7; 9 nucleotides align to TRBD1. Germline values: CDR1 KGHSH, CDR2 LQKENI. This CDR3 contains 15 residues. The full variable domain, with the rest looked up from reference TRBV18 and TRBJ2-7, is NAGVMQNPRHLVRRRGQEARLRCSPMKGHSHVYWYRQLPEEGLKFMVYLQKENIIDESGMPKERFSAEFPKEGPSILRIQQVVRGDSAAYFCASSPPRTGVVGQYFGPGTRLTVT.

This clone was found once. V gene TRBV7-3 combines with J gene TRBJ2-3, with 14 positions matching TRBD2. The ends lost 0 bases at V and 5 bases at J; junction bases unmatched: 4. The CDR3 has 17 residues. The germline V gene encodes CDR1 SGHTA and CDR2 FQGTGA. CDR3 coding DNA: TGTGCCAGCAGCTTAACAGGGACTAGCGGGGGAGGAGATACGCAGTATTTT. This sequence encodes CASSLTGTSGGGDTQYF.

This sequence joins TRBV19 and TRBJ1-6; perhaps TRBD1 as D (6 bases). This CDR3 is built from 14 residues. V gave up 5 bases and J gave up 9 bases, with 14 bases separating them. From germline, CDR1 is LNHDA and CDR2 SQIVND (reference sequence). CDR3 region: CASSPRTVASPLHF. CDR3 nucleotides: TGTGCCAGTAGTCCACGGACAGTAGCTTCACCCCTCCACTTT. Looking up the rest from reference TRBV19 and TRBJ1-6 gives the full variable domain: DGGITQSPKYLFRKEGQNVTLSCEQNLNHDAMYWYRQDPGQGLRLIYYSQIVNDFQKGDIAEGYSVSREKKESFPLTVTSAQKNPTAFYLCASSPRTVASPLHFGNGTRLTVT.

The J gene is TRBJ2-3, the V gene TRBV3-1 (or the pseudogene TRBV3-2); tentatively, D is TRBD2 (7 bases). CDR1 LGHDT and CDR2 YNNKEL come from the germline V gene (reference sequence). V was cut by 5 bases and J by 2 bases, with 14 bases left in between. This CDR3 contains 15 residues. The CDR3 is CASSVLGGPTDTQYF. The CDR3 coding sequence is TGTGCCAGCAGCGTACTCGGGGGGCCCACAGATACGCAGTATTTT.

This rearrangement joins TRBV12-3 or TRBV12-4 to TRBJ1-2, with D possibly matching TRBD1 (6 bases). This CDR3 comprises 13 residues. V was cut by 11 bases and J by 5 bases, with 18 bases left in between. Here the CDR3 reads CAVTQDRRYGYTF. CDR3 coding DNA: TGTGCCGTCACCCAGGACAGACGGTATGGCTACACCTTC.

This clone showed up just once. This rearrangement joins TRBV7-9 to TRBJ1-6; D may be TRBD1 (5 bases). Germline CDR1 and CDR2: SEHNR and FQNEAQ (reference sequence). This CDR3 comprises 14 residues. Trimming removed 0 bases at V and 10 bases at J, with 10 bases between. Written as DNA, the CDR3 is TGTGCCAGCAGCTTAGCTCAGGGAGGGTCACCCCTCCACTTT. Its translation: CASSLAQGGSPLHF.

This clone was counted between two and nine times. This chain uses TRBV6-2 or TRBV6-3 with TRBJ2-7; the match to TRBD2 covers 7 bases. This CDR3 comprises 16 residues. Germline trimming cut 2 bases from V and 3 bases from J; bases unmatched to any gene: 10. In germline, CDR1 is MNHEY, CDR2 SVGEGT. CDR3 in DNA: TGTGCCAGCAGTTACCTAACTAGCGACTCTCTCTACGAGCAGTACTTC. This codes for CASSYLTSDSLYEQYF.

The rearrangement uses TRBV7-2 and TRBJ1-5; TRBD1 matches 10 bases. Losses at the gene ends were 3 bases for V and 5 bases for J; bases not matched to a gene: 1. Germline V gene data show CDR1 as SGHTA and CDR2 as FQGNSA. The CDR3 runs to 14 residues. The CDR3 nucleotides read TGTGCCAGCAGCTTTGGACAGGGGGATCAGCCCCAGCATTTT. Translation gives CASSFGQGDQPQHF.

V usage is TRBV12-5 and J usage is TRBJ1-5; no clear D gene. This CDR3 spans 16 amino acids. Looked up from germline, CDR1 is LGHNT and CDR2 is FRNRAP. The V gene lost 4 bases and the J gene lost 6 bases, with 19 bases spanning the gap. DNA for the CDR3: TGTGCTAGTGGTTCAGGCGCCAGGTATCGTAGTCAGCCCCAGCATTTT. Amino acids: CASGSGARYRSQPQHF.

This chain joins TRBV5-6 and TRBJ2-7, with 9 nucleotides matching TRBD1. V trimming: 4 bases; J trimming: 2 bases; junction bases outside the gene matches: 7. CDR1 and CDR2 (germline): SGHDT, YYEEEE. This CDR3 spans 15 amino acids. This chain's CDR3 is CASSRPGQGPYEQYF. CDR3 sequence (DNA): TGTGCCAGCAGCCGACCGGGACAGGGCCCCTACGAGCAGTACTTC.

In DNA form, the CDR3 reads TGTGCCAGCAGTTATTCCACGCAGGGGCTGCGCAATCAGCCCCAGCATTTT. The encoded protein is CASSYSTQGLRNQPQHF. The chain recombines TRBV7-2 with TRBJ1-5; tentative D call: TRBD1 (6 bases). The V and J ends lost 6 bases and 2 bases respectively, with 20 bases between them. Germline CDR1 and CDR2: SGHTA and FQGNSA. The length of the CDR3 is 17 residues.

Only a few counts were recorded for this clone. The rearrangement joins TRBV24-1 to TRBJ1-2; D unresolved. Germline V lookup: CDR1 KGHDR, CDR2 SFDVKD. The CDR3 contains 14 residues. The V gene lost 4 bases and the J gene lost 6 bases, with 14 bases spanning the gap. CDR3 in amino acids: CATSDARGLDGYTF. CDR3 nucleotides: TGTGCCACCAGTGACGCGAGAGGACTCGATGGCTACACCTTC.

The V gene is TRBV7-9, the J gene TRBJ2-1, with unresolved D. The V end lost 1 base, the J end lost 4 bases, and 5 bases lay between the germline ends. Per the germline V gene, CDR1 is SEHNR and CDR2 is FQNEAQ (reference sequence). The CDR3 loop spans 13 amino acids. Here the CDR3 DNA reads TGTGCCAGCAGCTTAGGAGAGTACAATGAGCAGTTCTTC. Translation: CASSLGEYNEQFF.

The CDR3, as DNA: TGTGCCAGCAGTGAACACAGGGATGCTGAAGCTTTCTTT. It codes for CASSEHRDAEAFF. The genes are TRBV2 and TRBJ1-1; D might be TRBD1 (6 bases). Germline assignment: CDR1 SNHLY and CDR2 FYNNEI. CDR3 length: 13 amino acids. Trimming took 2 bases from V and 6 from J, leaving 10 bases between them.

In regard to this clone: Other DNA sequences in the sample encode the same CDR3. The chain is built from TRBV7-2 and TRBJ2-7; 9 bases fit TRBD2. Germline trimming cut 0 bases from V and 3 bases from J; bases unmatched to any gene: 0. The CDR3 is made up of 14 amino acids. Germline V gives CDR1 SGHTA, CDR2 FQGNSA. This chain's CDR3 is CASSLASGSYEQYF. The DNA of the CDR3 is TGTGCCAGCAGCTTAGCTAGCGGGAGCTACGAGCAGTACTTC.

V gene TRBV4-1 combines with J gene TRBJ2-3, with D possibly TRBD1 on 6 matching bases. Between the trimmed V and J ends, which lost 0 bases and 1 base, there was a span of 14 bases. Germline V CDR1 and CDR2: MGHRA, YSYEKL. The CDR3 covers 17 residues. Here the CDR3 DNA reads TGCGCCAGCAGCCAAGATAAGGGGGAGTACGGCACAGATACGCAGTATTTT. Its translation: CASSQDKGEYGTDTQYF.

The chain combines TRBV7-8 with TRBJ1-1; D perhaps matches TRBD1 (6 bases). The CDR3 is 15 amino acids. V dropped 4 bases and J dropped 1 base, with 13 bases sitting between them. CDR1 and CDR2 (germline): SGHVS, FQNEAQ. CDR3 amino acids: CASSSTGTPNTEAFF. CDR3 coding DNA: TGTGCCAGCAGCTCGACCGGGACACCGAACACTGAAGCTTTCTTT.

For the CDR3, the DNA is TGTGCCAGCCGACAGCGGGGCCTCTACGAGCAGTACTTC. Encoded protein: CASRQRGLYEQYF. The V gene is TRBV27, the J gene TRBJ2-7; 7 bases are shared with TRBD2. From germline, CDR1 is MNHEY and CDR2 SMNVEV (reference sequence). Unmatched junction bases numbered 7, after V lost 8 bases and J lost 3 bases. The CDR3 length is 13 residues.

CDR3 sequence: CASSSQGQYEQYF. In nucleotides, the CDR3 is TGTGCCAGTAGTTCCCAGGGACAGTACGAGCAGTACTTC. The chain has TRBV19 and TRBJ2-7; 7 bases agree with TRBD1. Trimming at V came to 5 bases and at J to 4 bases, leaving 5 bases not matched to a gene. The CDR3 has 13 amino acids. Germline V gives CDR1 LNHDA, CDR2 SQIVND (reference sequence).

V is TRBV24-1 and J is TRBJ2-5; possibly TRBD2 for D (7 bases). There are 15 residues in the CDR3. Germline lookup yields CDR1 KGHDR and CDR2 SFDVKD. V was cut by 4 bases and J by 3 bases, with 14 bases left in between. CDR3 residues: CATSEGGRKEETQYF. CDR3 DNA sequence: TGTGCCACCAGTGAGGGGGGGCGCAAGGAAGAGACCCAGTACTTC.

Of note for this clone: The junction departs from germline at one end; a sequencing error may be responsible. V gene TRBV4-1 combines with J gene TRBJ1-4, with TRBD1 matching 7 bases. The CDR3 is 13 amino acids. Germline CDR1 is MGHRA and CDR2 is YSYEKL. The CDR3 here is CASSQDQVGQRRF. The CDR3 bases are TGCGCCAGCAGCCAGGACCAAGTGGGACAGAGGAGGTTT.

The rearrangement joins TRBV10-2 to TRBJ1-2; no clear D. Per the germline V gene, CDR1 is WSHSY and CDR2 is SAAADI. Deletions cut 0 bases from V and 9 bases from J, with 8 bases between. The CDR3 length is 12 residues. CDR3: CASSESRGSYTF. In nucleotides, the CDR3 is TGCGCCAGCAGTGAGTCGCGCGGGAGCTACACCTTC.

The rearrangement uses TRBV7-2 and TRBJ1-1, with TRBD1 identical over 11 bases. CDR3 length: 15 residues. The trim removed 3 bases at V and 5 bases at J, leaving 5 bases unmatched. Germline V CDR1 and CDR2: SGHTA, FQGNSA. In DNA form, the CDR3 reads TGTGCCAGCAGCTTGGACGGGACAGGGGGTACTGAAGCTTTCTTT. The encoded protein is CASSLDGTGGTEAFF.